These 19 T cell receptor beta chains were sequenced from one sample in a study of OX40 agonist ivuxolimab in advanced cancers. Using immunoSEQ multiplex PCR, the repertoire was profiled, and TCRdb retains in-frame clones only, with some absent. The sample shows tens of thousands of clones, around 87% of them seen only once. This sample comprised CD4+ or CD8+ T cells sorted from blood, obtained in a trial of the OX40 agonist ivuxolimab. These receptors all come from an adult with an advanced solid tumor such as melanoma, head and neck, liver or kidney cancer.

CDR3 bases: TGTGCCAGCAGACGAAACGACGCCAACTACAATGAGCAGTTCTTC. Residues: CASRRNDANYNEQFF. V is TRBV2 and J is TRBJ2-1; no clear D gene. This CDR3 spans 15 amino acids. V shed 6 bases and J shed 3 bases, with 15 bases lying between them. Germline values: CDR1 SNHLY, CDR2 FYNNEI.

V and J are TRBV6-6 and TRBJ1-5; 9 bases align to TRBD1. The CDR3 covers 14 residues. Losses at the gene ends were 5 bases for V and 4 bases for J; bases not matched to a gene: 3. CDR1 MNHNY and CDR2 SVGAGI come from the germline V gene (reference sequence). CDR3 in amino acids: CASSTGQGNQPQHF. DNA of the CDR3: TGTGCCAGCAGTACCGGACAGGGGAATCAGCCCCAGCATTTT.

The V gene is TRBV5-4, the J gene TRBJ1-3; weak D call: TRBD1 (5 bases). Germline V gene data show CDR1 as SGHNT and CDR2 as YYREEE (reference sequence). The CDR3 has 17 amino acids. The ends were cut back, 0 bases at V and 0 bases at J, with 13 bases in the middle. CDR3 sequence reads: CASSLGTGTYSGNTIYF. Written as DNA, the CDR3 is TGTGCCAGCAGCTTGGGGACCGGGACTTACTCTGGAAACACCATATATTTT. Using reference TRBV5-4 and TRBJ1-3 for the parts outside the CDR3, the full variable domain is ETGVTQSPTHLIKTRGQQVTLRCSSQSGHNTVSWYQQALGQGPQFIFQYYREEENGRGNFPPRFSGLQFPNYSSELNVNALELDDSALYLCASSLGTGTYSGNTIYFGEGSWLTVV.

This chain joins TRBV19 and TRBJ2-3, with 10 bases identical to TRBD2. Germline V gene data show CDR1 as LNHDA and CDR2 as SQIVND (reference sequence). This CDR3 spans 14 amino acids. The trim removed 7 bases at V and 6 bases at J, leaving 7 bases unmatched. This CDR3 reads CASNKRGGLDTQYF. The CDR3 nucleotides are TGTGCCAGTAACAAGCGGGGGGGCCTCGATACGCAGTATTTT.

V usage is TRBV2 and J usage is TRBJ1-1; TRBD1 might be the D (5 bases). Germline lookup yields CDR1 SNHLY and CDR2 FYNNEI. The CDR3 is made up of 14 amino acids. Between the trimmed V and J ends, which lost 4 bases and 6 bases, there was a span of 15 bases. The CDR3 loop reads CASSGPPGTSEAFF. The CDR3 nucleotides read TGTGCCAGCAGTGGGCCCCCTGGGACTTCTGAAGCTTTCTTT.

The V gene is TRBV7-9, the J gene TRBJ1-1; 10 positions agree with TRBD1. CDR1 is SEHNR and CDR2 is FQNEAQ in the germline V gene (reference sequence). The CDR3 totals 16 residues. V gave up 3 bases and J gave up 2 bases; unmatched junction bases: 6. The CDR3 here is CASSLGQGIPNTEAFF. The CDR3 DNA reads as TGTGCCAGCAGCTTGGGACAGGGGATTCCAAACACTGAAGCTTTCTTT.

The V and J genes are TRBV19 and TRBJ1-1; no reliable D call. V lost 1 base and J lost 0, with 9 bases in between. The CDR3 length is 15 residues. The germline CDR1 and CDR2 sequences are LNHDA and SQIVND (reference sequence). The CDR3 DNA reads TGTGCCAGTAGTATAGTGGGGATTATGAACACTGAAGCTTTCTTT. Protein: CASSIVGIMNTEAFF.

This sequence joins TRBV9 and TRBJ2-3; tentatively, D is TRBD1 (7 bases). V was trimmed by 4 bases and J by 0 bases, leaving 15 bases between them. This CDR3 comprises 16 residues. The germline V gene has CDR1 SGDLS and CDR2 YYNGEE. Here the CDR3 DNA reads TGTGCCAGCAGCTCAGGGGGGAATCCTAGCACAGATACGCAGTATTTT. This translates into CASSSGGNPSTDTQYF.

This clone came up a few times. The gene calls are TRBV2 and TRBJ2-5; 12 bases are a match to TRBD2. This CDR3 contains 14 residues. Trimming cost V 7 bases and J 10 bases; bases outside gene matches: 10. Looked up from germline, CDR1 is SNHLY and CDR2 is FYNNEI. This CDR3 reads CASTLLAGGGDQYF. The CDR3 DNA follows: TGTGCCAGCACCTTACTAGCGGGAGGCGGGGACCAGTACTTC.

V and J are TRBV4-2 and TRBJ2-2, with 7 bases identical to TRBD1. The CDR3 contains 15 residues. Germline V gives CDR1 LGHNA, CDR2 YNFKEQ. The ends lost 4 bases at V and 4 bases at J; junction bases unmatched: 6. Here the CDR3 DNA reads TGTGCCAGCAGCCGACCCGGGACAGTCACCGGGGAGCTGTTTTTT. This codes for CASSRPGTVTGELFF.

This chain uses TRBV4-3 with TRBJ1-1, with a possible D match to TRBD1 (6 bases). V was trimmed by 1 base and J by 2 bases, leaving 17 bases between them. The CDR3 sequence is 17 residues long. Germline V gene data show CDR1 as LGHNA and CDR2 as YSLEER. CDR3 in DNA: TGCGCCAGCAGCCAAGGGCCCACAGGGAAGTTTAACACTGAAGCTTTCTTT. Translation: CASSQGPTGKFNTEAFF.

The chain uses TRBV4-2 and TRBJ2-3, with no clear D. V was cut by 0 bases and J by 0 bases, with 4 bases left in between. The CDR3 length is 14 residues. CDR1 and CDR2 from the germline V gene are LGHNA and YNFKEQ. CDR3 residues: CASSQDASTDTQYF. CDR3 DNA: TGTGCCAGCAGCCAAGATGCTAGCACAGATACGCAGTATTTT.

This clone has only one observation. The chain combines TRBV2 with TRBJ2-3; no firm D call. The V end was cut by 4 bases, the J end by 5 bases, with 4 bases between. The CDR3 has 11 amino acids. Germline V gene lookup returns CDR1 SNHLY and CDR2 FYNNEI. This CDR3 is CASSVIDTQYF. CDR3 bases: TGTGCCAGCAGTGTAATAGATACGCAGTATTTT.

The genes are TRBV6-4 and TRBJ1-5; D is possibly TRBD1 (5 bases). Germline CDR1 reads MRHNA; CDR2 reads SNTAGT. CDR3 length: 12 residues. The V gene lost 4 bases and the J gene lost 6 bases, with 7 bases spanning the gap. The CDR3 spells CASSAGTQPQHF. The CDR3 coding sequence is TGTGCCAGCAGTGCCGGGACTCAGCCCCAGCATTTT.

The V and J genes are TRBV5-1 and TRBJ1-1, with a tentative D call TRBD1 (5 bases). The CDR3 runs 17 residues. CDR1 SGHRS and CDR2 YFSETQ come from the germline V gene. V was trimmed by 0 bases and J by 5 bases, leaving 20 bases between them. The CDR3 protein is CASSLGPFSAKGTEAFF. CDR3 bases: TGCGCCAGCAGCTTGGGTCCCTTCTCAGCGAAGGGGACTGAAGCTTTCTTT.

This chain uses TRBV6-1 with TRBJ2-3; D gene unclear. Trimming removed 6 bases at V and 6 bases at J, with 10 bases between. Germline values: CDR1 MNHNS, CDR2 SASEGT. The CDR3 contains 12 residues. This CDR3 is CASRLDSDTQYF. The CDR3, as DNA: TGTGCCAGCAGACTCGACTCCGATACGCAGTATTTT.

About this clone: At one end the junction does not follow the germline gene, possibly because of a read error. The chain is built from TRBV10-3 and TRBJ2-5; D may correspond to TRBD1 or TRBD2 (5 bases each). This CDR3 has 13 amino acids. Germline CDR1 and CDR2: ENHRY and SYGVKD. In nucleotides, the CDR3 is TGTGCCATCAGTGCCTGGGACCAGGAGACCCAGTACTTC. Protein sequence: CAISAWDQETQYF.

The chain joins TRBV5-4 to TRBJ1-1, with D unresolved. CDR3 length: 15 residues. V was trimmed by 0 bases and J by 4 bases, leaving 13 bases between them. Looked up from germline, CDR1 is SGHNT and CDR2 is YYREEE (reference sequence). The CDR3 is CASSLEDLNPTEAFF. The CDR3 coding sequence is TGTGCCAGCAGCTTGGAGGACCTAAACCCCACTGAAGCTTTCTTT.

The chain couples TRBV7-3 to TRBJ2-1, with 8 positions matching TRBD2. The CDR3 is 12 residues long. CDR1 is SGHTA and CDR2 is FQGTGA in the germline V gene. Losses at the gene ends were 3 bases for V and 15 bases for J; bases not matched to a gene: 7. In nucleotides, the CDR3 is TGTGCCAGCAGCTTCCCCGGGACTAGACCGTTCTTC. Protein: CASSFPGTRPFF.